This is a list of T cell receptor beta chains from one sample in a study of a mutant IDH1 vaccine in newly diagnosed glioma. Produced via immunoSEQ multiplex PCR; TCRdb's table is partial and in-frame only. The sample includes approximately 66,000 clones, around 84% of them seen just once. No antigens are known for them. The input for sequencing was PBMCs, taken from a glioma patient whose treatment included an IDH1 peptide vaccine. The receptors here all came from a man aged 25 to 40 with glioma. Each CDR3 is given with its conserved first and last residue. Fields, in order: D gene, J gene, clone size, V gene, CDR3 DNA, CDR3 protein. D genes are given only for firm matches. The listing skips clone size in some rows; elsewhere it reads once, few, many or a size class.

-	TRBJ2-4	-	TRBV13	TGTGCCAGCAGCTCTTTAGCCAAAAACATTCAGTACTTC	CASSSLAKNIQYF
TRBD1	TRBJ1-3	-	TRBV18	TGTGCCAGCGACAGGGCTGGAAACACCATATATTTT	CASDRAGNTIYF
-	TRBJ2-5	-	TRBV5-1	TGCGCCAGCAGCTTAGGGTATGCCCAAGAGACCCAGTACTTC	CASSLGYAQETQYF
TRBD2	TRBJ2-1	-	TRBV5-4	TGTGCCAGCAGCTTGGATGGTAGCGGGGGGGTGAATGAGCAGTTCTTC	CASSLDGSGGVNEQFF
-	TRBJ2-4	-	TRBV28	TGTGCCAGCAGGAAAGTTCTAGCCAAAAACATTCAGTACTTC	CASRKVLAKNIQYF
-	TRBJ1-2	-	TRBV6-5	TGTGCCTCATGGACTTCCCTAGACTATGGCTACACCTTC	CASWTSLDYGYTF
TRBD1	TRBJ1-2	-	TRBV6-5	TGTGCCAGCAGTACTCAGGGGGGCATCTATGGCTACACCTTC	CASSTQGGIYGYTF
-	TRBJ1-5	-	TRBV19	TGTGCCAGTAGTATTCATTACCCGGGAATTTTAACCTATAGCAATCAGCCCCAGCATTTT	CASSIHYPGILTYSNQPQHF
TRBD1	TRBJ1-2	-	TRBV7-8	TGTGCCAGCAGCTTAGCGGGGGGACAGGCCTATGGCTACACCTTC	CASSLAGGQAYGYTF
TRBD1	TRBJ2-7	-	TRBV4-1	TGCGCCAGCAGTCACCGGGACAGGGGGGGTTACGAGCAGTACTTC	CASSHRDRGGYEQYF
-	TRBJ1-5	-	TRBV30	TGTGCCTGGAGTTTCAGGGATAGCTTTAGCAATCAGCCCCAGCATTTT	CAWSFRDSFSNQPQHF
-	TRBJ1-3	-	TRBV30	TGTGCCTGGAGTGCCGGAAACACCATATATTTT	CAWSAGNTIYF
-	TRBJ1-6	-	TRBV10-3	TGTGCCATCAGTGAGTCGGGGATCCTAGATAATTCACCCCTCCACTTT	CAISESGILDNSPLHF
-	TRBJ1-6	-	TRBV5-1	TGCGCCAGCAGCTTGGCCGAGGGGGGTGCTTCACCCCTCCACTTT	CASSLAEGGASPLHF
-	TRBJ2-2	few	TRBV9	TGTGCCAGCAGCGGAGTGGCCCCTAAGTCCGGGGAGCTGTTTTTT	CASSGVAPKSGELFF
TRBD1	TRBJ1-1	-	TRBV9	TGTGCCAGCAGCCGACAGGGGGCTGAAGCTTTCTTT	CASSRQGAEAFF
TRBD1	TRBJ1-5	-	TRBV28	TGTGCCAGCAGTCCGACAGGGTACAATCAGCCCCAGCATTTT	CASSPTGYNQPQHF
TRBD1	TRBJ1-2	-	TRBV27	TGTGCCAGCTTTGATTACAGGGGCGGGGCTGGCTACACCTTC	CASFDYRGGAGYTF
TRBD1	TRBJ2-4	-	TRBV9	TGTGCCAGCAGCCGAACCGGGACAGGGGCCAAAAACATTCAGTACTTC	CASSRTGTGAKNIQYF
-	TRBJ1-4	-	TRBV5-4	TGTGCCAGCAGAAGGGAACCAACTAATGAAAAACTGTTTTTT	CASRREPTNEKLFF
-	TRBJ1-1	few	TRBV6-1	TGTGCCAGCAGTGATTTGCAGATTGAAGCTTTCTTT	CASSDLQIEAFF
TRBD1	TRBJ1-2	-	TRBV14	TGTGCCAGCAGCCAAGCGAACCAGGGGGTCTATGGCTACACCTTC	CASSQANQGVYGYTF
TRBD2	TRBJ2-7	-	TRBV11-2	TGTGCCAGCAGCTTACGTAGCGGGGGGGCGAGTGAGCAGTACTTC	CASSLRSGGASEQYF
-	TRBJ1-6	-	TRBV6-5	TGTGCCAGCAGTTACTCGGGCCAGGGAATTCAGCCCCTCCACTTT	CASSYSGQGIQPLHF
TRBD1	TRBJ1-5	-	TRBV4-1	TGCGCCAGCAGCCAAGAGACAGGGGCCTATCAGCCCCAGCATTTT	CASSQETGAYQPQHF
TRBD1	TRBJ1-6	-	TRBV2	TGTGCCAGCAGTGAGAACAGGGGTAATTCACCCCTCCACTTT	CASSENRGNSPLHF
-	TRBJ1-4	-	TRBV25-1	TGTGCCAGCAGTGAAGGGATGTCAACTAATGAAAAACTGTTTTTT	CASSEGMSTNEKLFF
-	TRBJ1-1	-	TRBV5-1	TGCGCCAGCAGCTTGGGCAAGAACACTGAAGCTTTCTTT	CASSLGKNTEAFF
-	TRBJ2-3	-	TRBV7-9	TGTGCCAGCAGGGCAGTTTCAGATACGCAGTATTTT	CASRAVSDTQYF
-	TRBJ1-2	-	TRBV14	TGTGCCAGCAGCCAAGTTGGTTTGTCAGGCATTAACTATGGCTACACCTTC	CASSQVGLSGINYGYTF
TRBD1	TRBJ2-7	-	TRBV5-1	TGCGCCAGCAGCTTTCAAGGACAGGGTTTAAACTACGAGCAGTACTTC	CASSFQGQGLNYEQYF
-	TRBJ1-1	once	TRBV2	TGTGCCAGCATTCGCGGCAGAGACACTGAAGCTTTCTTT	CASIRGRDTEAFF
-	TRBJ1-1	-	TRBV7-6	TGTGCCAGCAGCTTAACGCCCGGACTCATGAACACTGAAGCTTTCTTT	CASSLTPGLMNTEAFF
-	TRBJ2-2	-	TRBV9	TGTGCCAGCAGCGTAGGAAACAGGGCGAACGGGGAGCTGTTTTTT	CASSVGNRANGELFF
-	TRBJ1-1	-	TRBV29-1	TGCAGCGTTGAGGGCAGGTATGTGGCTGAAGCTTTCTTT	CSVEGRYVAEAFF
-	TRBJ1-1	few	TRBV9	TGTGCCAGCAGCAAGACGGTGAACACTGAAGCTTTCTTT	CASSKTVNTEAFF
TRBD1	TRBJ1-1	-	TRBV6-5	TGTGCCAGCCAGGGGGCGGGCGACACTGAAGCTTTCTTT	CASQGAGDTEAFF
TRBD1	TRBJ1-5	-	TRBV6-6	TGTGCCAGCAGTAGGTGGACAGGGGTTAGCAATCAGCCCCAGCATTTT	CASSRWTGVSNQPQHF
-	TRBJ2-3	-	TRBV6-5	TGTGCCAGCAGTCCGGACTCGGATACGCAGTATTTT	CASSPDSDTQYF
-	TRBJ2-1	-	TRBV2	TGTGCCAGCAGTGATCGACTCGCGTACAATGAGCAGTTCTTC	CASSDRLAYNEQFF
-	TRBJ1-5	-	TRBV6-6	TGTGCCAGCAGTTACGGAGGTTATACGCCCCAGCATTTT	CASSYGGYTPQHF